These 5 T cell receptor beta chains were all obtained from the same sample, sequenced in a study of technical replicates of blood from a handful of donors. Data came from immunoSEQ multiplex PCR; TCRdb stores just in-frame clones and leaves some out. The sample includes about 83,000 clones, roughly nine tenths seen only once; the top ten take more than 0.2%. Sequences were obtained from T cells isolated from PBMCs. The receptor source for this set is a human donor in good health.

The chain couples TRBV19 to TRBJ1-2; 11 positions match TRBD1. CDR1 is LNHDA and CDR2 is SQIVND in the germline V gene (reference sequence). Unmatched junction bases numbered 19, after V lost 1 base and J lost 6 bases. CDR3 size: 20 residues. The CDR3 sequence is CASSIGLWTGGEIGSDGYTF. For the CDR3, the DNA is TGTGCCAGTAGTATAGGATTATGGACAGGGGGCGAAATAGGTAGCGATGGCTACACCTTC.

The chain employs TRBV6-5 and TRBJ2-5; tentatively, D is TRBD1 (6 bases). The V end lost 5 bases, the J end lost 4 bases, and 14 bases lay between the germline ends. CDR3 length: 14 amino acids. The V gene's germline CDR1 is MNHEY and CDR2 SVGAGI. CDR3 sequence: CASSLTTGRETQYF. The CDR3 nucleotides read TGTGCCAGCAGTCTAACTACAGGGCGAGAGACCCAGTACTTC.

The chain uses TRBV27 and TRBJ2-1, with 16 bases aligning to TRBD2. Germline CDR1 MNHEY, CDR2 SMNVEV (reference sequence). This CDR3 contains 17 residues. V shed 5 bases, J shed 10 bases, and the junction held 11 bases outside the gene matches. CDR3 residues: CASSPGTSGRVQEEQFF. Written as DNA, the CDR3 is TGTGCCAGCAGTCCAGGGACTAGCGGGAGGGTTCAGGAAGAGCAGTTCTTC.

The chain couples TRBV6-5 to TRBJ2-7, with TRBD2 as a possible D gene (6 bases). Deletions cut 0 bases from V and 4 bases from J, with 13 bases between. The CDR3 has 15 amino acids. Germline V gene sequence: CDR1 MNHEY, CDR2 SVGAGI. For the CDR3, the DNA is TGTGCCAGCAGTTACTCTCCGGGAGCCAGTTACGAGCAGTACTTC. The encoded protein is CASSYSPGASYEQYF.

This chain uses TRBV6-6 with TRBJ2-3; D might be TRBD1 (6 bases). Germline CDR1 MNHNY, CDR2 SVGAGI (reference sequence). Trimming pared 2 bases from V and 0 bases from J, leaving 9 bases between. CDR3 size: 15 residues. The CDR3 reads CASSYVGGSTDTQYF. The CDR3 DNA follows: TGTGCCAGCAGTTACGTAGGGGGAAGCACAGATACGCAGTATTTT.